The 8 T cell receptor beta chains below all came from one sample that was sequenced in a study of control samples from healthy donors and cancer patients. Sequenced by immunoSEQ multiplex PCR; TCRdb stores in-frame clones only, minus some. The profile shows some 210,000 clones, approximately 90% of them singletons. Sequencing was done on a sample of blood. The receptors were sampled from a man younger than 40 in good health.

This sequence joins TRBV6-2 or TRBV6-3 and TRBJ2-1; tentative D call: TRBD2 (7 bases). The CDR3 consists of 15 residues. Germline CDR1 is MNHEY and CDR2 is SVGEGT. Trimming removed 2 bases from V and 3 bases from J, with 11 bases in between. CDR3 DNA: TGTGCCAGCAGTTACGGGGGGGCCGGCTACAATGAGCAGTTCTTC. Its protein product is CASSYGGAGYNEQFF.

The chain has TRBV13 and TRBJ2-3; 7 bases are a match to TRBD2. From germline, CDR1 is PRHDT and CDR2 FYEKMQ (reference sequence). The CDR3 runs 15 residues. The trim removed 5 bases at V and 0 bases at J, leaving 5 bases unmatched. The CDR3 DNA sequence: TGTGCCAGCAGCCCGCGGGGGACCAGCACAGATACGCAGTATTTT. Amino acids: CASSPRGTSTDTQYF.

This clone has more than one count but fewer than ten. The sample contains more than one DNA sequence encoding this CDR3. The CDR3 is CASRGQENSPLHF. The DNA for the CDR3 is TGTGCCAGCAGGGGACAGGAAAATTCACCCCTCCACTTT. The chain has TRBV12-3 or TRBV12-4 and TRBJ1-6, with 8 bases that match TRBD1. This CDR3 contains 13 residues. V lost 6 bases and J lost 7; bases outside the gene matches: 2.

The chain links TRBV30 to TRBJ1-4, with D unresolved. From germline, CDR1 is GTSNPN and CDR2 SVGIG (reference sequence). With 1 base removed from V and 0 bases from J, the gap between germline ends came to 6 bases. The CDR3 is 14 amino acids. For the CDR3, the DNA is TGTGCCTGGAGTGGGGCAGCAACTAATGAAAAACTGTTTTTT. This encodes CAWSGAATNEKLFF.

This chain uses TRBV6-5 with TRBJ1-2; perhaps TRBD1 as D (5 bases). This CDR3 has 15 amino acids. Germline values: CDR1 MNHEY, CDR2 SVGAGI. Between the trimmed V and J ends, which lost 8 bases and 2 bases, there was a span of 18 bases. CDR3 residues: CASVKGEGRNYGYTF. The CDR3 DNA reads TGTGCCAGCGTTAAAGGAGAGGGGCGGAACTATGGCTACACCTTC.

The chain recombines TRBV7-9 with TRBJ2-2; possibly TRBD2 for D (6 bases). CDR3 length equals 17 residues. The V and J ends lost 5 bases and 5 bases respectively, with 21 bases between them. Germline CDR1 and CDR2: SEHNR and FQNEAQ (reference sequence). In DNA, the CDR3 is TGTGCCAGCAGCACCCCGAGGCGGGGTATTGGGACCGGGGAGCTGTTTTTT. This sequence encodes CASSTPRRGIGTGELFF.

The V call is TRBV18, the J call TRBJ1-1; the D gene is possibly TRBD1 (6 bases). The CDR3 length is 14 residues. Germline V gene lookup returns CDR1 KGHSH and CDR2 LQKENI. The V end was cut by 4 bases, the J end by 1 base, with 10 bases between. CDR3 loop: CASSLGQTNTEAFF. Written as DNA, the CDR3 is TGTGCCAGCTCACTCGGACAGACGAACACTGAAGCTTTCTTT.

The J gene is TRBJ1-4, the V gene TRBV6-5; the match to TRBD1 covers 9 bases. Germline V lookup: CDR1 MNHEY, CDR2 SVGAGI. The length of the CDR3 is 15 residues. The V gene end was trimmed by 4 bases and the J gene end by 9 bases; junction bases not matched to a gene: 9. CDR3 region: CASSSIRTGEKKLFF. CDR3 nucleotide sequence: TGTGCCAGCAGTTCCATCCGGACAGGGGAAAAAAAACTGTTTTTT.